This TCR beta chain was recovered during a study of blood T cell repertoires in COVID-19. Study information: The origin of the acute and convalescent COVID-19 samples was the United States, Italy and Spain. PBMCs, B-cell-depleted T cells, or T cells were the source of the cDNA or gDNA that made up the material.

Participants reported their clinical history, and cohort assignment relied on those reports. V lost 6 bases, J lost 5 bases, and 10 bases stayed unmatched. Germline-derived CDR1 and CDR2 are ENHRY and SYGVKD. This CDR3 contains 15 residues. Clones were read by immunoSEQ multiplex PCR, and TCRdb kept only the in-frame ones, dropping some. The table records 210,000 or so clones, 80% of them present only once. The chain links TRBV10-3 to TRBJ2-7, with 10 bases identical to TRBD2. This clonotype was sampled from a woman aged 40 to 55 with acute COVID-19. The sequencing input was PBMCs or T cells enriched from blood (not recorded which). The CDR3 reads CAISPGLAYSNEQYF. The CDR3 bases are TGTGCCATCAGCCCGGGACTAGCGTATAGTAACGAGCAGTACTTC.